Below, 20 T cell receptor beta chains from the same sample are listed, as sequenced in a study of PD-1 blockade in classical Hodgkin lymphoma. The repertoire was sequenced with immunoSEQ multiplex PCR; TCRdb's copy has only in-frame clones and lacks some. Altogether about 4,600 clones are present, roughly 71% being singletons, with the ten largest covering approximately 29%. Specified time point: cycle 4 day 1 (C4D1), after about 6 weeks of nivolumab. There was relapse after autologous stem cell transplantation in every patient, and there was variation in brentuximab vedotin exposure. The sample here was peripheral blood mononuclear cells (PBMCs), taken before the fourth cycle of nivolumab. The receptor source for this set is a human donor with classical Hodgkin lymphoma.

The chain combines TRBV2 with TRBJ1-2; 7 nucleotides align to TRBD1. V dropped 6 bases and J dropped 4; count of bases not matched to a gene: 8. The CDR3 is made up of 14 amino acids. Germline V CDR1 and CDR2: SNHLY, FYNNEI. CDR3 in amino acids: CASSLTGLVYGYTF. The DNA of the CDR3 is TGTGCCAGCAGCCTGACAGGGCTAGTCTATGGCTACACCTTC.

J is TRBJ2-7 and V is TRBV28; 14 positions agree with TRBD2. V lost 8 bases to trimming and J lost 2 bases; unmatched junction nucleotides: 2. CDR3 length: 14 amino acids. Germline V lookup: CDR1 MDHEN, CDR2 SYDVKM. The CDR3 loop is CASLTSGRAYEQYF. The DNA of the CDR3 is TGTGCCAGCCTGACTAGCGGGAGGGCCTACGAGCAGTACTTC.

V and J are TRBV5-1 and TRBJ1-5, with a possible D match to TRBD1 (5 bases). The V gene lost 5 bases and the J gene lost 4 bases, with 16 bases spanning the gap. From germline, CDR1 is SGHRS and CDR2 YFSETQ. CDR3 size: 15 residues. The CDR3 bases are TGCGCCAGCAGGGCACCGGGACGGATAAATCAGCCCCAGCATTTT. Encoded protein: CASRAPGRINQPQHF.

The chain carries TRBV28 and TRBJ1-5; D gene unclear. Germline V lookup: CDR1 MDHEN, CDR2 SYDVKM. CDR3 length equals 14 residues. Trimming cost V 9 bases and J 7 bases, with 19 bases left between them. The CDR3 nucleotides are TGTGCCAGTCTTTCGTCCGGAGGGATCCAGCCCCAGCATTTT. Translation: CASLSSGGIQPQHF.

V and J are TRBV5-1 and TRBJ1-2, with D perhaps matching TRBD1 (5 bases). The CDR3 is made up of 14 amino acids. Germline values: CDR1 SGHRS, CDR2 YFSETQ. Between the trimmed V and J ends, which lost 0 bases and 7 bases, there was a span of 13 bases. CDR3 protein: CASSLARGVGGYTF. The DNA of the CDR3 is TGCGCCAGCAGCTTGGCTCGGGGGGTTGGTGGCTACACCTTC.

This sequence joins TRBV7-8 and TRBJ2-3, with TRBD1 as a possible D gene (5 bases). V lost 4 bases and J 0 bases, leaving 14 bases between the germline ends. Germline-derived CDR1 and CDR2 are SGHVS and FQNEAQ. The length of the CDR3 is 16 residues. This CDR3 is CASSYPLTGSTDTQYF. CDR3 DNA: TGTGCCAGCAGCTACCCGCTAACAGGCAGCACAGATACGCAGTATTTT.

This clone was seen just once. This rearrangement joins TRBV19 to TRBJ2-3; D not certain. The germline V gene encodes CDR1 LNHDA and CDR2 SQIVND (reference sequence). CDR3 length: 14 residues. Trimming removed 11 bases at V and 1 base at J, with 16 bases between. The DNA of the CDR3 is TGTGCCGCCGGTGGGTTCCCGGGCACAGATACGCAGTATTTT. Protein: CAAGGFPGTDTQYF.

V usage is TRBV27 and J usage is TRBJ2-3; no firm D call. Trimming cost V 2 bases and J 4 bases, with 10 bases left between them. CDR3 length: 14 amino acids. Looked up from germline, CDR1 is MNHEY and CDR2 is SMNVEV (reference sequence). The CDR3 sequence is CASSLVVASDTQYF. CDR3 coding DNA: TGTGCCAGCAGTTTAGTAGTAGCTTCAGATACGCAGTATTTT.

This clone is classed as medium-sized. V and J are TRBV9 and TRBJ2-3; 10 bases line up with TRBD2. The V and J ends lost 0 bases and 4 bases, in that order; junction bases with no gene match: 8. The CDR3 covers 17 residues. Germline V lookup: CDR1 SGDLS, CDR2 YYNGEE. For the CDR3, the DNA is TGTGCCAGCAGCGTAGTGCCTAGCGGGAGTGGCGCAGATACGCAGTATTTT. Its translation: CASSVVPSGSGADTQYF.

This clone came up a few times. This chain links TRBV30 with TRBJ2-7; 8 bases line up with TRBD2. The CDR3 extends over 14 amino acids. V shed 0 bases and J 3 bases; nucleotides not matched to a gene: 4. Germline V lookup: CDR1 GTSNPN, CDR2 SVGIG (reference sequence). DNA of the CDR3: TGTGCCTGGAGTGTATTCGGGGGGGGCTACGAGCAGTACTTC. Its translation: CAWSVFGGGYEQYF.

The chain is built from TRBV27 and TRBJ1-2; no firm D call. In germline, CDR1 is MNHEY, CDR2 SMNVEV (reference sequence). The V gene lost 0 bases and the J gene lost 5 bases, with 10 bases spanning the gap. The CDR3 has 14 amino acids. This chain's CDR3 is CASSLSPLIYGYTF. The CDR3 nucleotides read TGTGCCAGCAGTTTATCCCCACTGATATATGGCTACACCTTC.

J is TRBJ1-3 and V is TRBV5-1; no reliable D call. The CDR3 sequence is 15 residues long. V was pared by 0 bases and J by 0 bases, with 7 bases between. Germline V gene sequence: CDR1 SGHRS, CDR2 YFSETQ. CDR3 in DNA: TGCGCCAGCAGCTTGGACGGGAGCTCTGGAAACACCATATATTTT. This codes for CASSLDGSSGNTIYF.

The chain uses TRBV7-6 and TRBJ1-6; 8 nucleotides line up with TRBD1. Germline V gene lookup returns CDR1 SGHVS and CDR2 FNYEAQ. The CDR3 spans 21 residues. With V trimmed by 2 bases and J by 4 bases, 19 bases remained unmatched. CDR3: CASSLTTRRRGQGRYNSPLHF. The CDR3 DNA reads as TGTGCCAGCAGCTTAACTACTCGACGAAGAGGACAGGGACGATATAATTCACCCCTCCACTTT.

This clone showed up just a few times. This chain uses TRBV27 with TRBJ2-7; D is uncertain. CDR3 length: 16 residues. Trimming removed 3 bases from V and 0 bases from J, with 15 bases in between. Germline V CDR1 and CDR2: MNHEY, SMNVEV (reference sequence). The CDR3 region is CASSFGASLNSYEQYF. In DNA form, the CDR3 reads TGTGCCAGCAGTTTTGGCGCTTCCCTGAACTCCTACGAGCAGTACTTC.

This rearrangement joins TRBV2 to TRBJ2-3; TRBD2 agrees at 10 bases. This CDR3 contains 15 residues. V lost 6 bases, J lost 6 bases, and 9 bases stayed unmatched. CDR1 SNHLY and CDR2 FYNNEI come from the germline V gene. The CDR3 spells CASRPELAGTDTQYF. Written as DNA, the CDR3 is TGTGCCAGCAGACCCGAACTAGCGGGGACCGATACGCAGTATTTT.

The chain employs TRBV5-1 and TRBJ2-7, with a possible D match to TRBD1 (6 bases). This CDR3 has 15 residues. From germline, CDR1 is SGHRS and CDR2 YFSETQ. With 5 bases removed from V and 5 bases from J, the gap between germline ends came to 20 bases. The chain's CDR3 is CASRYGQPGTNEQYF. In DNA, the CDR3 is TGCGCCAGCAGGTACGGACAGCCCGGGACGAACGAGCAGTACTTC. Combining the CDR3 with reference TRBV5-1 and TRBJ2-7 gives the whole variable domain KAGVTQTPRYLIKTRGQQVTLSCSPISGHRSVSWYQQTPGQGLQFLFEYFSETQRNKGNFPGRFSGRQFSNSRSEMNVSTLELGDSALYLCASRYGQPGTNEQYFGPGTRLTVT.

The chain couples TRBV18 to TRBJ2-2; 7 positions match TRBD1. With V trimmed by 6 bases and J by 7 bases, 8 bases remained unmatched. The germline gives CDR1 KGHSH, CDR2 LQKENI. This CDR3 has 14 residues. CDR3 in DNA: TGTGCCAGCTCGCCCGGACAGGATGGCGGGGAGCTGTTTTTT. It codes for CASSPGQDGGELFF.

This clone has a single count. V and J are TRBV6-6 and TRBJ2-3; tentatively, D is TRBD1 or TRBD2 (5 bases each). The CDR3 sequence is 15 residues long. In germline, CDR1 is MNHNY, CDR2 SVGAGI (reference sequence). With 2 bases removed from V and 2 bases from J, the gap between germline ends came to 11 bases. Here the CDR3 reads CASSYGTGDTDTQYF. The CDR3 DNA follows: TGTGCCAGCAGTTACGGGACCGGAGACACAGATACGCAGTATTTT.

The chain joins TRBV19 to TRBJ2-7; 9 bases agree with TRBD1. The V gene end was trimmed by 4 bases and the J gene end by 3 bases; junction bases not matched to a gene: 4. Germline CDR1 and CDR2: LNHDA and SQIVND (reference sequence). The CDR3 contains 14 residues. The CDR3 coding sequence is TGTGCCAGTAGTACTACAGGGGGCGGCTACGAGCAGTACTTC. The encoded protein is CASSTTGGGYEQYF.

The CDR3 DNA sequence: TGTGCCATCAGGGGACGACAGGGCACTGAAGCTTTCTTT. This encodes CAIRGRQGTEAFF. The V gene is TRBV10-3, the J gene TRBJ1-1, with 7 positions matching TRBD1. Germline V gene data show CDR1 as ENHRY and CDR2 as SYGVKD. V trimming: 6 bases; J trimming: 4 bases; junction bases outside the gene matches: 5. CDR3 length: 13 amino acids.